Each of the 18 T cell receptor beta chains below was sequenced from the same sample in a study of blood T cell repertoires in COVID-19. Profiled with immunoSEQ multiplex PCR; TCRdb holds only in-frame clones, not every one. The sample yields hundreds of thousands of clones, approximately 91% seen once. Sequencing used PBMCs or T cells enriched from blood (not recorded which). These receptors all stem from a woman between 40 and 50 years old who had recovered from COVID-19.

DNA of the CDR3: TGCGCCAGCAGCCCGGAGGGAGGGGGTGGCAATCAGCCCCAGCATTTT. As protein: CASSPEGGGGNQPQHF. The rearrangement uses TRBV4-1 and TRBJ1-5; a possible D gene is TRBD1 (6 bases). The CDR3 totals 16 residues. Germline V gives CDR1 MGHRA, CDR2 YSYEKL. V shed 4 bases and J shed 2 bases, with 15 bases lying between them.

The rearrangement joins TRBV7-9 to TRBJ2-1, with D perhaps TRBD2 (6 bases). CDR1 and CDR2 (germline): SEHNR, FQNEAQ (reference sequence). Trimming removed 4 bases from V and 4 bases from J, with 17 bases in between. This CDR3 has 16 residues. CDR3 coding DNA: TGTGCCAGCAGCTCCCCGGACTACCGGTGGTACAATGAGCAGTTCTTC. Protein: CASSSPDYRWYNEQFF.

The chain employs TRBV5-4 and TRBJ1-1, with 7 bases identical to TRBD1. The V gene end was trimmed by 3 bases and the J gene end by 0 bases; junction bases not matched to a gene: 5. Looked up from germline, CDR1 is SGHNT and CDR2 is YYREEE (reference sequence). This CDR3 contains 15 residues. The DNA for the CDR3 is TGTGCCAGCAGCTACCCGGACAGGCTGAACACTGAAGCTTTCTTT. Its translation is CASSYPDRLNTEAFF.

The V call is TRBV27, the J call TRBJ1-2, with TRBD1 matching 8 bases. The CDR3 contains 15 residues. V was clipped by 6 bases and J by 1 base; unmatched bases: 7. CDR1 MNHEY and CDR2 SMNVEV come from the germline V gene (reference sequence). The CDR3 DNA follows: TGTGCCAGCAGGACAGGGGCCAGTCTTAACTATGGCTACACCTTC. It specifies CASRTGASLNYGYTF.

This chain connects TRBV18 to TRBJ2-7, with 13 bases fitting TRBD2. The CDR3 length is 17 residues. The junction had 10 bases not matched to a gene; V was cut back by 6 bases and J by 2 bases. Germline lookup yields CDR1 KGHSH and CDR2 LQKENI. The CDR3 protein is CASSLTSGGLIPYEQYF. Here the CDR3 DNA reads TGTGCCAGCTCCCTGACTAGCGGGGGGCTGATACCCTACGAGCAGTACTTC.

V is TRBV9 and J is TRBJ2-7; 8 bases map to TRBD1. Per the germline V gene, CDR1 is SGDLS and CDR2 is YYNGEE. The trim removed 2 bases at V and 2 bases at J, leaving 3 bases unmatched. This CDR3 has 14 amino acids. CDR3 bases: TGTGCCAGCAGCGTCCAGGGGGCGACCTACGAGCAGTACTTC. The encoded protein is CASSVQGATYEQYF.

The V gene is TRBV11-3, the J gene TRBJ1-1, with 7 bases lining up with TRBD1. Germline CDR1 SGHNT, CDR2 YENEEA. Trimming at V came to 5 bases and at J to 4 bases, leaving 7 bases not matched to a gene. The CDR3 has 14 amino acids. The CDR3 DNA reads TGTGCCAGCAGCCGCCGGGACAGACCCACTGAAGCTTTCTTT. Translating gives CASSRRDRPTEAFF.

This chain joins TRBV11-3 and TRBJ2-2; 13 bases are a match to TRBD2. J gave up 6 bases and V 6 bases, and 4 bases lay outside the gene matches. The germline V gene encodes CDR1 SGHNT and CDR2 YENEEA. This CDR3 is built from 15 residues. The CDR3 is CASRSGLAGPGELFF. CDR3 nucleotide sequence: TGTGCCAGCAGGTCGGGACTAGCGGGACCCGGGGAGCTGTTTTTT.

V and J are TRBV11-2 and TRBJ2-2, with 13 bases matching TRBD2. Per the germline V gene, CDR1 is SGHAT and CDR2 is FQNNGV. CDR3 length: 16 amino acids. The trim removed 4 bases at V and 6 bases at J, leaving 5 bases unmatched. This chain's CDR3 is CASSYGLAGVAGELFF. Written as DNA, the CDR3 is TGTGCCAGCAGCTACGGACTAGCGGGAGTTGCCGGGGAGCTGTTTTTT.

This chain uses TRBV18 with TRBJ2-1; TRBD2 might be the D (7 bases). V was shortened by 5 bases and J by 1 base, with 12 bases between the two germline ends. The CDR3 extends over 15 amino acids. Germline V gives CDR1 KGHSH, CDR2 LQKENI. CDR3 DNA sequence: TGTGCCAGCTCAGGACAGCGGGAATCCTACAATGAGCAGTTCTTC. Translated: CASSGQRESYNEQFF. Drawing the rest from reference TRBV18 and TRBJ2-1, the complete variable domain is NAGVMQNPRHLVRRRGQEARLRCSPMKGHSHVYWYRQLPEEGLKFMVYLQKENIIDESGMPKERFSAEFPKEGPSILRIQQVVRGDSAAYFCASSGQRESYNEQFFGPGTRLTVL.

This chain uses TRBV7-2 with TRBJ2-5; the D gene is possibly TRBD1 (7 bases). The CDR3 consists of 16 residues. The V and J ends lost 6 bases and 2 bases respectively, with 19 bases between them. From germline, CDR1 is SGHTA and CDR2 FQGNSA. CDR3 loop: CASSSRQGGGQETQYF. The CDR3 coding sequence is TGTGCCAGCAGTTCCAGACAGGGTGGAGGGCAAGAGACCCAGTACTTC.

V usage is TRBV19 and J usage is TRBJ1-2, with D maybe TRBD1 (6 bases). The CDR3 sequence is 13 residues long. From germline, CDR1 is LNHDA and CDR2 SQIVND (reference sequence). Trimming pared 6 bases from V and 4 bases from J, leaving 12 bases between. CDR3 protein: CASSRDTSYGYTF. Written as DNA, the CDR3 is TGTGCCAGTAGCCGGGACACTTCCTATGGCTACACCTTC.

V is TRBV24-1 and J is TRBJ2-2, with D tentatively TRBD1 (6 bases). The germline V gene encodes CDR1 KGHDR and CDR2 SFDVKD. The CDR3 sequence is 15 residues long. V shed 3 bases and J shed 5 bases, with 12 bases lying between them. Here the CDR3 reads CATSDGQLKTGELFF. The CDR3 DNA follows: TGTGCCACCAGTGATGGACAGTTAAAGACCGGGGAGCTGTTTTTT.

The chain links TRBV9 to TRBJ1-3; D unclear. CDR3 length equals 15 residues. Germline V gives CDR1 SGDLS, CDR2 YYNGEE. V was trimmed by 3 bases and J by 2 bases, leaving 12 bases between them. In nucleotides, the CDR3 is TGTGCCAGCAGCGCCTATCGGGGAACTGGAAACACCATATATTTT. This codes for CASSAYRGTGNTIYF.

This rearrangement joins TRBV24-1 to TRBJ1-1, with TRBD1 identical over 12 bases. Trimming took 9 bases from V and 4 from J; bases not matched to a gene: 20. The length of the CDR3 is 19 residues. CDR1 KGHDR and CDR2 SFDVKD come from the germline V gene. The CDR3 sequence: CATSPGTGGKSTHATEAFF. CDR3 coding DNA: TGTGCCACCTCACCCGGGACAGGGGGCAAGTCTACCCACGCCACTGAAGCTTTCTTT.

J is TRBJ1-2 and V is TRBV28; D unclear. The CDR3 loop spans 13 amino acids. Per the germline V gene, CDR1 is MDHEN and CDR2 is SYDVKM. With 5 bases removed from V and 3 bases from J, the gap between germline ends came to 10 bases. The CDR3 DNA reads TGTGCCAGCAGTCAGGCAGGCGACTATGGCTACACCTTC. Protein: CASSQAGDYGYTF.

DNA for the CDR3: TGCAGTGCTAGTAGACCGCAGACAGCATACAATGAGCAGTTCTTC. It translates to CSASRPQTAYNEQFF. The chain employs TRBV20-1 and TRBJ2-1; TRBD1 is a possible D gene (5 bases). Germline CDR1 reads DFQATT; CDR2 reads SNEGSKA (reference sequence). This CDR3 comprises 15 residues. Trimming cost V 3 bases and J 4 bases, with 16 bases left between them.

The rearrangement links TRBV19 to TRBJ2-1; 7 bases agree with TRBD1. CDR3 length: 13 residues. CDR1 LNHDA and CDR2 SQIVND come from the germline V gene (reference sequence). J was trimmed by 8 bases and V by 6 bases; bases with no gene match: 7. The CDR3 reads CASRTTGEDEQFF. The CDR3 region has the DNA TGTGCCAGTAGAACTACAGGGGAAGATGAGCAGTTCTTC.